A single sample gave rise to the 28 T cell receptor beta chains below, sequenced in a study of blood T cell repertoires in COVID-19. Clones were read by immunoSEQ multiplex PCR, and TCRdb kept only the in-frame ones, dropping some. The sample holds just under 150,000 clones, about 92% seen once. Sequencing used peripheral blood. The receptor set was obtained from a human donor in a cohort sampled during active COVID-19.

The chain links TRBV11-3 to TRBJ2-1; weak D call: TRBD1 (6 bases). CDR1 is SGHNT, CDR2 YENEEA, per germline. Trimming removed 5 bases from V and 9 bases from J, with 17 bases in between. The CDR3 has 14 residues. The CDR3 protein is CASSPLGARGEQFF. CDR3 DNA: TGTGCCAGCAGCCCCCTTGGGGCCAGGGGTGAGCAGTTCTTC. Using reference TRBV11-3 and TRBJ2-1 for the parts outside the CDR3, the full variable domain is EAGVVQSPRYKIIEKKQPVAFWCNPISGHNTLYWYLQNLGQGPELLIRYENEEAVDDSQLPKDRFSAERLKGVDSTLKIQPAELGDSAVYLCASSPLGARGEQFFGPGTRLTVL.

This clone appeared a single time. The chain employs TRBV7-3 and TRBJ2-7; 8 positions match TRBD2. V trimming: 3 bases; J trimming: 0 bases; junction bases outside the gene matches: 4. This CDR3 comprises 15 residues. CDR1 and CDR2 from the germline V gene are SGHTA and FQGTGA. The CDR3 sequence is CASSLAGGSSYEQYF. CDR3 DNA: TGTGCCAGCAGCTTGGCGGGGGGTAGCTCCTACGAGCAGTACTTC.

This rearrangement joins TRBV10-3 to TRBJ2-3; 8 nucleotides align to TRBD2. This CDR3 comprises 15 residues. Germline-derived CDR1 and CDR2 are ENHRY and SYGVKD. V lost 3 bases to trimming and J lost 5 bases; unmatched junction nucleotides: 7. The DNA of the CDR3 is TGTGCCATCAGTGATACGGGGGGGCTGATAGATACGCAGTATTTT. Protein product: CAISDTGGLIDTQYF.

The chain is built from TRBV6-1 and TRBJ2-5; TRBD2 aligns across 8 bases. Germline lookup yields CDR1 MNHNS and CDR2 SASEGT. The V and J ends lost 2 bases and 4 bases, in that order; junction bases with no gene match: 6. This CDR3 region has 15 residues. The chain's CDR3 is CASSEITGGLETQYF. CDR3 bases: TGTGCCAGCAGTGAAATAACGGGGGGGCTAGAGACCCAGTACTTC.

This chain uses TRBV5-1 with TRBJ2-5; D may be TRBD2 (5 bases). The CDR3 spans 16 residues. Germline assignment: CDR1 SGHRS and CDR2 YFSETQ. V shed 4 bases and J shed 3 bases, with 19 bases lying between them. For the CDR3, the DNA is TGCGCCAGCAGCCGAACGGCGGGTTCACTCAAAGAGACCCAGTACTTC. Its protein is CASSRTAGSLKETQYF. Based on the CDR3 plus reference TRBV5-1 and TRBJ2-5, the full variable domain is KAGVTQTPRYLIKTRGQQVTLSCSPISGHRSVSWYQQTPGQGLQFLFEYFSETQRNKGNFPGRFSGRQFSNSRSEMNVSTLELGDSALYLCASSRTAGSLKETQYFGPGTRLLVL.

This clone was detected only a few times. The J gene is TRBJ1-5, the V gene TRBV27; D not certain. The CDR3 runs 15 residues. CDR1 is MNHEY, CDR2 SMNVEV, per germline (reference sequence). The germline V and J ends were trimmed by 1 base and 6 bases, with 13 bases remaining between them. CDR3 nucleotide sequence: TGTGCCAGCAGTTTATTTGGCCTATCGGGTCAGCCCCAGCATTTT. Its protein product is CASSLFGLSGQPQHF.

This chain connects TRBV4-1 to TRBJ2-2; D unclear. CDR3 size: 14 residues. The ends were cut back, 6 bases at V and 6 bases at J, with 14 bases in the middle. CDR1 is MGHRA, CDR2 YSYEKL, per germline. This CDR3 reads CASSQFFVAGELFF. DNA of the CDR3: TGCGCCAGCAGTCAATTCTTCGTAGCCGGGGAGCTGTTTTTT.

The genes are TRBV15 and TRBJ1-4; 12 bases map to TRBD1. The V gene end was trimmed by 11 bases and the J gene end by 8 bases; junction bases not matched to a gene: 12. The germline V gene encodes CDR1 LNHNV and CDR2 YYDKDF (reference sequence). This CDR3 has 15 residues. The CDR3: CAAGTGGFGSEKLFF. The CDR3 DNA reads TGTGCCGCCGGGACAGGGGGCTTCGGGAGCGAAAAACTGTTTTTT.

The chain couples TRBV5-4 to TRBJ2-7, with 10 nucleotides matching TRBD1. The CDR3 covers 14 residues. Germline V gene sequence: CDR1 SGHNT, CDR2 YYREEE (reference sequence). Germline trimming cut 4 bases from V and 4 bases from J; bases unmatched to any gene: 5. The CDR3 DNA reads TGTGCCAGCAGCCAGGACAGGGGGAGATACGAGCAGTACTTC. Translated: CASSQDRGRYEQYF.

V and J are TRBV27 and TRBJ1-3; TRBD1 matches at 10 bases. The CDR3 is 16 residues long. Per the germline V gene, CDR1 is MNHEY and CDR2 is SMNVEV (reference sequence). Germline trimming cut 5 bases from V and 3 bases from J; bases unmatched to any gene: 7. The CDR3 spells CASSLSGTGVGNTIYF. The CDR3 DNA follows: TGTGCCAGCAGTCTTTCCGGGACAGGGGTTGGAAACACCATATATTTT.

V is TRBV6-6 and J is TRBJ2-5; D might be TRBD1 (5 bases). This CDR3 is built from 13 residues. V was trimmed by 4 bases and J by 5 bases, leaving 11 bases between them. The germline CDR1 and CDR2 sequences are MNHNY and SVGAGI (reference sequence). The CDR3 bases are TGTGCCAGCAGTTTTTCAGGGAAGGAGACCCAGTACTTC. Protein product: CASSFSGKETQYF.

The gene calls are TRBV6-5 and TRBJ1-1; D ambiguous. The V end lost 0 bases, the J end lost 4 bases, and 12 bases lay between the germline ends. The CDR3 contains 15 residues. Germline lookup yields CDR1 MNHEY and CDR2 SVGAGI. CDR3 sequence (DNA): TGTGCCAGCAGTTACTCGAAAAACGGAGTCACTGAAGCTTTCTTT. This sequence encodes CASSYSKNGVTEAFF.

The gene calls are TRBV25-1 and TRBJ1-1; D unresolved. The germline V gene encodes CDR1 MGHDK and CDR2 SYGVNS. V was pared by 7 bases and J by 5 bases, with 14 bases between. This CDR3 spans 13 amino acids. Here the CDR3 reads CASMGGTDTEAFF. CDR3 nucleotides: TGTGCCAGCATGGGAGGAACTGATACTGAAGCTTTCTTT.

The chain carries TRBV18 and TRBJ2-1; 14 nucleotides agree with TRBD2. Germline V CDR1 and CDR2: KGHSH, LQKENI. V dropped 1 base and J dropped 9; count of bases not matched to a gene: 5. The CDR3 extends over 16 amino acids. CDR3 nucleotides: TGTGCCAGCTCACCACGACTAGCGGGGGGGTCTGGTGAGCAGTTCTTC. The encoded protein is CASSPRLAGGSGEQFF. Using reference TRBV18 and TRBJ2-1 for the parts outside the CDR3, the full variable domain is NAGVMQNPRHLVRRRGQEARLRCSPMKGHSHVYWYRQLPEEGLKFMVYLQKENIIDESGMPKERFSAEFPKEGPSILRIQQVVRGDSAAYFCASSPRLAGGSGEQFFGPGTRLTVL.

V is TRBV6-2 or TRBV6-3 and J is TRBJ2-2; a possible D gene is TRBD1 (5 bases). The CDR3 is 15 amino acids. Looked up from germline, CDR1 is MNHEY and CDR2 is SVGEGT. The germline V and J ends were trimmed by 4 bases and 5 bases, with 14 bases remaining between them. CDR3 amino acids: CASSSQGFYTGELFF. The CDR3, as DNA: TGTGCCAGCAGTTCCCAGGGCTTTTATACCGGGGAGCTGTTTTTT.

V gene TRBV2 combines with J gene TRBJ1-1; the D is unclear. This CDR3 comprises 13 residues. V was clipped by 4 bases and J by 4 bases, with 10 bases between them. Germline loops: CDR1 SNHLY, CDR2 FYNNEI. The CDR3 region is CASSVSLITEAFF. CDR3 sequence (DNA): TGTGCCAGCAGTGTCTCCCTAATCACTGAAGCTTTCTTT.

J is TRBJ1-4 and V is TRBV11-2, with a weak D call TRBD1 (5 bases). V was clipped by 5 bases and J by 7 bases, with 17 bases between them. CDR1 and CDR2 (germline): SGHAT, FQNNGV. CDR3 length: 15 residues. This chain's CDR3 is CASSGEGQGGEKLFF. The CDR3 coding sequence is TGTGCCAGCAGCGGGGAGGGTCAGGGCGGTGAAAAACTGTTTTTT.

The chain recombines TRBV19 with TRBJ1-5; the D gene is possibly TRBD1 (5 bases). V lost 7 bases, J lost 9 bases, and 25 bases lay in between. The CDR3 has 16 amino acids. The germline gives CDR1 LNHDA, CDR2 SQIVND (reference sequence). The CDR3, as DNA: TGTGCCAGTAAAACCACCGGGACTTTAGTATATCCGCCCCAGCATTTT. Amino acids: CASKTTGTLVYPPQHF. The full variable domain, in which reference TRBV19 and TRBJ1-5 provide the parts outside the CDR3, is DGGITQSPKYLFRKEGQNVTLSCEQNLNHDAMYWYRQDPGQGLRLIYYSQIVNDFQKGDIAEGYSVSREKKESFPLTVTSAQKNPTAFYLCASKTTGTLVYPPQHFGDGTRLSIL.

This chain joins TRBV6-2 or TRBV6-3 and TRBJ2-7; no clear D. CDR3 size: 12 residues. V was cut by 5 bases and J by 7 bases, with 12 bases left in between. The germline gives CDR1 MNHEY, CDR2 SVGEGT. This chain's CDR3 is CASSPRSPEQYF. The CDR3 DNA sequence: TGTGCCAGCAGTCCCCGAAGCCCGGAGCAGTACTTC.

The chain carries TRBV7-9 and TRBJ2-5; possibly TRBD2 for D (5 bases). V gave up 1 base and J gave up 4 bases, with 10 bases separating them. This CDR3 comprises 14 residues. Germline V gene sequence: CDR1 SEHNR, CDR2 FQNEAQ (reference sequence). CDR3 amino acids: CASSLGLAAETQYF. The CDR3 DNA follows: TGTGCCAGCAGCTTAGGGCTAGCCGCAGAGACCCAGTACTTC.

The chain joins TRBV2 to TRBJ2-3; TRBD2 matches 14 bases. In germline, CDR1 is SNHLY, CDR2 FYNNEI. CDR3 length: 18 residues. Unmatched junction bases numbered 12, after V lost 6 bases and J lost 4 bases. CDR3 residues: CASSDRGLAGGRSDTQYF. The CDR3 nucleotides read TGTGCCAGCAGCGACCGTGGACTAGCGGGGGGCCGTTCAGATACGCAGTATTTT.

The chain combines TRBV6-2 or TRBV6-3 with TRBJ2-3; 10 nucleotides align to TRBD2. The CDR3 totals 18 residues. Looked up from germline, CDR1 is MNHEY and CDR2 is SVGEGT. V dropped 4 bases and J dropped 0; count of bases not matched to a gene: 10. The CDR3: CASSWSSGGLTSTDTQYF. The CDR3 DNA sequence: TGTGCCAGCAGTTGGTCTAGCGGGGGATTAACTAGCACAGATACGCAGTATTTT.

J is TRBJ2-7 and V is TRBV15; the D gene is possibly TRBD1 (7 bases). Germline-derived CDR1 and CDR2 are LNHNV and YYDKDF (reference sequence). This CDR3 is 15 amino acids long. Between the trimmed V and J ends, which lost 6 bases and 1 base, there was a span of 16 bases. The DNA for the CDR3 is TGTGCCACCAGAGGGCGGGGCAGGGGGTCCTACGAGCAGTACTTC. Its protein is CATRGRGRGSYEQYF.

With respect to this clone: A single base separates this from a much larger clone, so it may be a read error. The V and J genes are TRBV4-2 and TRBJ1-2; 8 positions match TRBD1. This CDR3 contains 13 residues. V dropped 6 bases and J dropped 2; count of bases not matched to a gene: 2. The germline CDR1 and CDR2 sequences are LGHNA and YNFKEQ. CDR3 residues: CASSRQGNYGYTF. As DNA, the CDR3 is TGTGCCAGCAGTCGACAGGGGAACTATGGCTACACCTTC.

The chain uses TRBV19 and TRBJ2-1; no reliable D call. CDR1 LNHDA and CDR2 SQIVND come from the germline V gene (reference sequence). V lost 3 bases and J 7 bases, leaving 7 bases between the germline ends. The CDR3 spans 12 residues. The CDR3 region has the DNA TGTGCCAGTAGTATCTCTCTGAATGAGCAGTTCTTC. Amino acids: CASSISLNEQFF.

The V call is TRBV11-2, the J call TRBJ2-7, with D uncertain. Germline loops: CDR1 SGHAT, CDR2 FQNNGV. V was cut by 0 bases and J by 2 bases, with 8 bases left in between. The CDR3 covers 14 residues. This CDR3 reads CASSLDGTAYEQYF. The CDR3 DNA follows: TGTGCCAGCAGCTTAGATGGCACAGCCTACGAGCAGTACTTC.

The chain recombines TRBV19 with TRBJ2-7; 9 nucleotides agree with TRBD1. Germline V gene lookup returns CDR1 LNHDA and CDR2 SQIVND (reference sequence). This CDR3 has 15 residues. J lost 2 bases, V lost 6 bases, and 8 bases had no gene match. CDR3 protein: CASSPRGQGAYEQYF. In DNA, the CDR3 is TGTGCCAGTAGCCCCCGGGGACAGGGAGCCTACGAGCAGTACTTC.

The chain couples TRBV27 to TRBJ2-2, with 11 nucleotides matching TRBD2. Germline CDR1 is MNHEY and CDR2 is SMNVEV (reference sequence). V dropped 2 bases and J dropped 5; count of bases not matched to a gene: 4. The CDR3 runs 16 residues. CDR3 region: CASSLLAGGTTGELFF. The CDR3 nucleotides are TGTGCCAGCAGTTTACTAGCGGGGGGTACAACCGGGGAGCTGTTTTTT.